This paragraph covers one T cell receptor beta chain sequence. Its matching antigen is unknown. Each donor was nominally healthy when sampled (though unrecorded immune exposures were likely). This entry comes from a study of cytomegalovirus exposure and HLA in healthy donors. The primer mix had 60 Vbeta and 13 Jbeta primers. The table came from immunoSEQ multiplex PCR; TCRdb's copy has only in-frame clones and leaves some out. The data contain 95,000 to 150,000 clones, roughly 79% of them seen just once; the ten biggest clones take up 2% to 2.5%. General study results and limits: An assumption of roughly uniform sequencing depth across donors underlay the presence/absence analyses. An ancestry cluster, one associated with Asian ancestry, reportedly showed fewer N-insertions than the roughly 610-donor mean in a later analysis.

V lost 2 bases and J lost 9, with 13 bases in between. This CDR3 is 14 amino acids long. Per germline, CDR1 WNHNN and CDR2 SYGVQD (reference sequence). The sample was PBMCs. This chain links TRBV10-1 with TRBJ2-2; D may be TRBD2 (5 bases). The TCR sequence derives from a woman between 40 and 50 years old in good health and CMV-seronegative. In DNA form, the CDR3 reads TGCGCCAGCAGTGAGACTCTGTCCGGGAGGGAGCTGTTTTTT. The encoded protein is CASSETLSGRELFF.